The 8 T cell receptor beta chains below come from one sample, sequenced in a study of identical twins. TCRdb itself ran the 5' RACE reads through MiXCR, one entry per CDR3 protein. The table has roughly 700,000 distinct CDR3 sequences, about 9.4% seen once; the top ten hold roughly 0.9%. The sample also formed part of further work on yellow fever vaccine responses in identical twins.

The sequenced material came from PBMCs. The receptors shown here come from a woman aged 18-29 years in good health.

The sample holds many counts of this clonotype. The V gene is TRBV5-1, the J gene TRBJ2-1; tentatively, D is TRBD2 (6 bases). CDR3 length: 15 residues. Germline-derived CDR1 and CDR2 are SGHRS and YFSETQ. V was shortened by 4 bases and J by 7 bases, with 18 bases between the two germline ends. Here the CDR3 DNA reads TGCGCCAGCAGCCCGGGGGTAGCCCTGGCAAATGAGCAGTTCTTC. Protein product: CASSPGVALANEQFF.

The table lists this clonotype with many counts. The chain links TRBV7-9 to TRBJ2-1, with TRBD2 identical over 7 bases. J gave up 0 bases and V 4 bases, and 3 bases lay outside the gene matches. This CDR3 has 15 residues. Germline V gene lookup returns CDR1 SEHNR and CDR2 FQNEAQ (reference sequence). The CDR3, as DNA: TGTGCCAGCAGCTCCGGCGGGAGCTCCTACAATGAGCAGTTCTTC. It codes for CASSSGGSSYNEQFF.

The chain joins TRBV30 to TRBJ2-2, with 8 bases matching TRBD1. The CDR3 length is 14 residues. V trimming: 0 bases; J trimming: 5 bases; junction bases outside the gene matches: 2. The germline V gene encodes CDR1 GTSNPN and CDR2 SVGIG (reference sequence). The CDR3: CAWSVRQGTGELFF. CDR3 bases: TGTGCCTGGAGTGTGAGACAGGGGACCGGGGAGCTGTTTTTT.

This clonotype was seen many times. The V gene is TRBV28, the J gene TRBJ2-7; TRBD2 matches at 14 bases. The CDR3 is made up of 16 amino acids. The junction had 11 bases not matched to a gene; V was cut back by 7 bases and J by 6 bases. The germline gives CDR1 MDHEN, CDR2 SYDVKM. CDR3 sequence: CASIPGLAGVLGEQYF. The CDR3 coding sequence is TGTGCCAGCATCCCGGGACTAGCGGGAGTGTTGGGCGAGCAGTACTTC.

The chain couples TRBV24-1 to TRBJ2-3; no clear D gene. In germline, CDR1 is KGHDR, CDR2 SFDVKD. The CDR3 covers 16 residues. V was clipped by 0 bases and J by 0 bases, with 9 bases between them. The CDR3 loop reads CATSDLADPSTDTQYF. The CDR3 bases are TGTGCCACCAGTGATTTGGCGGACCCTAGCACAGATACGCAGTATTTT.

This clonotype was observed at least ten times. The chain is built from TRBV12-3 or TRBV12-4 and TRBJ2-1; 11 bases fit TRBD2. V shed 3 bases, J shed 5 bases, and the junction held 6 bases outside the gene matches. The CDR3 consists of 16 residues. The CDR3 protein is CASSFIAGGTHNEQFF. In DNA, the CDR3 is TGTGCCAGCAGTTTCATAGCGGGAGGGACTCACAATGAGCAGTTCTTC.

This clonotype was observed a few times. The V and J genes are TRBV7-9 and TRBJ2-2; TRBD2 aligns across 14 bases. The CDR3 runs 17 residues. Germline V gives CDR1 SEHNR, CDR2 FQNEAQ (reference sequence). V gave up 3 bases and J gave up 4 bases; unmatched junction bases: 4. The CDR3 region is CASSFQGLAGGTGELFF. CDR3 nucleotides: TGTGCCAGCAGCTTCCAAGGACTAGCGGGAGGCACCGGGGAGCTGTTTTTT. The variable domain in full, completed from reference TRBV7-9 and TRBJ2-2, reads DTGVSQNPRHKITKRGQNVTFRCDPISEHNRLYWYRQTLGQGPEFLTYFQNEAQLEKSRLLSDRFSAERPKGSFSTLEIQRTEQGDSAMYLCASSFQGLAGGTGELFFGEGSRLTVL.

This clonotype occurred a few times. The chain recombines TRBV7-9 with TRBJ2-1; 8 nucleotides line up with TRBD2. The CDR3 is made up of 16 amino acids. V was pared by 5 bases and J by 0 bases, with 6 bases of the junction left unmatched. Germline CDR1 is SEHNR and CDR2 is FQNEAQ (reference sequence). The DNA of the CDR3 is TGTGCCAGCAGCCTCGGACTAGCTCTCTCCTACAATGAGCAGTTCTTC. Translation: CASSLGLALSYNEQFF.